These 28 T cell receptor beta chains share one sample of origin, sequenced in a study of shared clonotypes between healthy human individuals. TCRdb keeps only in-frame clones here, not all; method: immunoSEQ multiplex PCR. The sample contains approximately 2.5 million clones, approximately 93% of which appear only once. The sample consisted of naive CD4+ T cells from PBMCs. Subset of the sample: CD45RA+ positively selected. These TCRs come from a man aged 18 to 29 in good health. Some clones in this sample may be carry-over from other donors' samples.

The rearrangement joins TRBV10-3 to TRBJ2-5; D may be TRBD1 (6 bases). Trimming stripped 10 bases from V and 2 bases from J, with 11 bases between. This CDR3 region has 12 residues. Germline loops: CDR1 ENHRY, CDR2 SYGVKD. The CDR3 here is CATGTKQETQYF. In DNA form, the CDR3 reads TGTGCCACTGGGACAAAACAAGAGACCCAGTACTTC.

V is TRBV7-2 and J is TRBJ2-1; 9 positions agree with TRBD2. The CDR3 runs 17 residues. Germline V gives CDR1 SGHTA, CDR2 FQGNSA. The ends lost 5 bases at V and 3 bases at J; junction bases unmatched: 11. For the CDR3, the DNA is TGTGCCAGCAGCCCCGGCCCCTTAGCGGGAGTCTACAATGAGCAGTTCTTC. Protein product: CASSPGPLAGVYNEQFF.

This clone was seen just once. The genes are TRBV6-6 and TRBJ2-3; perhaps TRBD2 as D (5 bases). This CDR3 is 16 amino acids long. Per germline, CDR1 MNHNY and CDR2 SVGAGI (reference sequence). Trimming took 7 bases from V and 4 from J, leaving 21 bases between them. CDR3 DNA sequence: TGTGCCAGCACCCGGGCGGGTACTAGTAGAGCAGATACGCAGTATTTT. This gives the protein CASTRAGTSRADTQYF.

CDR3 nucleotides: TGTGCCAGCAGTAAACAGGTCCCGGGGTCCGGCTACACCTTC. It specifies CASSKQVPGSGYTF. The gene calls are TRBV28 and TRBJ1-2; D possibly corresponds to TRBD1 (5 bases). V shed 5 bases and J shed 8 bases, with 18 bases lying between them. In germline, CDR1 is MDHEN, CDR2 SYDVKM. The CDR3 covers 14 residues.

The J gene is TRBJ1-2, the V gene TRBV6-6; D may be TRBD1 (5 bases). CDR1 and CDR2 (germline): MNHNY, SVGAGI (reference sequence). The CDR3 length is 14 residues. V was clipped by 0 bases and J by 4 bases, with 9 bases between them. This CDR3 reads CASSYSQGSYGYTF. DNA of the CDR3: TGTGCCAGCAGTTACTCGCAGGGTTCCTATGGCTACACCTTC.

As concerns this clone: One end of the junction varies from germline; a read error may be responsible. The V call is TRBV28, the J call TRBJ1-3; tentative D call: TRBD1 (6 bases). CDR3 size: 12 residues. Germline CDR1 reads MDHEN; CDR2 reads SYDVKM. DNA for the CDR3: TGTGCCAGCAGTCCCAGGGGTAGAAGGTCTCATTTT. This gives the protein CASSPRGRRSHF.

The genes are TRBV6-4 and TRBJ2-1, with 8 bases lining up with TRBD2. The CDR3 consists of 16 residues. V trimming: 3 bases; J trimming: 0 bases; junction bases outside the gene matches: 4. Looked up from germline, CDR1 is MRHNA and CDR2 is SNTAGT. The CDR3 loop reads CASSDISGSSYNEQFF. The CDR3 bases are TGTGCCAGCAGTGATATAAGCGGGAGCTCCTACAATGAGCAGTTCTTC.

The rearrangement uses TRBV28 and TRBJ1-5; no firm D call. This CDR3 has 12 residues. Trimming took off 6 bases at V and 12 bases at J, with 15 bases between the two ends. Germline-derived CDR1 and CDR2 are MDHEN and SYDVKM. The CDR3 bases are TGTGCCAGCAGCCTTCGACAAGGTCGCCAGCATTTT. This encodes CASSLRQGRQHF. The variable domain in full, with the rest retrieved from reference TRBV28 and TRBJ1-5, is DVKVTQSSRYLVKRTGEKVFLECVQDMDHENMFWYRQDPGLGLRLIYFSYDVKMKEKGDIPEGYSVSREKKERFSLILESASTNQTSMYLCASSLRQGRQHFGDGTRLSIL.

As concerns this clone: Other DNA variants within this sample encode the same CDR3. The V gene is TRBV5-1, the J gene TRBJ2-3; 7 bases are a match to TRBD1. From germline, CDR1 is SGHRS and CDR2 YFSETQ. There are 15 residues in the CDR3. Trimming at V came to 0 bases and at J to 4 bases, leaving 5 bases not matched to a gene. CDR3 coding DNA: TGCGCCAGCAGCTTGGGTAGGGGGCTCGCAGATACGCAGTATTTT. This translates into CASSLGRGLADTQYF.

V and J are TRBV6-1 and TRBJ2-7; 12 bases fit TRBD1. V trimming: 3 bases; J trimming: 6 bases; junction bases outside the gene matches: 9. The CDR3 runs to 16 residues. The germline gives CDR1 MNHNS, CDR2 SASEGT. CDR3 nucleotides: TGTGCCAGCAGTGATAGGAGGGACAGGGGGCTTTTCGAGCAGTACTTC. Its protein is CASSDRRDRGLFEQYF.

V usage is TRBV28 and J usage is TRBJ2-7; no definite D call. Germline V CDR1 and CDR2: MDHEN, SYDVKM. The CDR3 length is 16 residues. V was cut by 10 bases and J by 7 bases, with 29 bases left in between. In DNA, the CDR3 is TGTGCCATTCGTCCAAAGGCGGCAGGATCATTAAGAGAGCAGTACTTC. Protein: CAIRPKAAGSLREQYF. Using reference TRBV28 and TRBJ2-7 for the parts outside the CDR3, the full variable domain is DVKVTQSSRYLVKRTGEKVFLECVQDMDHENMFWYRQDPGLGLRLIYFSYDVKMKEKGDIPEGYSVSREKKERFSLILESASTNQTSMYLCAIRPKAAGSLREQYFGPGTRLTVT.

This sequence joins TRBV12-5 and TRBJ1-3; 7 nucleotides match TRBD1. Germline values: CDR1 LGHNT, CDR2 FRNRAP. There are 13 residues in the CDR3. Trimming took 9 bases from V and 0 from J; bases not matched to a gene: 2. As DNA, the CDR3 is TGTGCTAGCCGGGACAGCTCTGGAAACACCATATATTTT. Its translation is CASRDSSGNTIYF.

This clone was seen more than once but under ten times. The gene calls are TRBV7-3 and TRBJ1-1; TRBD1 is a possible D gene (5 bases). The germline V and J ends were trimmed by 1 base and 1 base, with 10 bases remaining between them. Per the germline V gene, CDR1 is SGHTA and CDR2 is FQGTGA. The CDR3 is made up of 15 amino acids. CDR3 DNA: TGTGCCAGCAGCTTAAGGGCAACAGGGAACACTGAAGCTTTCTTT. Amino acids: CASSLRATGNTEAFF.

The chain is built from TRBV2 and TRBJ2-2, with D perhaps TRBD1 (5 bases). This CDR3 has 13 amino acids. Germline assignment: CDR1 SNHLY and CDR2 FYNNEI. The V and J ends lost 6 bases and 9 bases respectively, with 14 bases between them. The CDR3: CASSAFRGRELFF. The CDR3 DNA follows: TGTGCCAGCAGCGCCTTTAGGGGAAGGGAGCTGTTTTTT.

The chain recombines TRBV15 with TRBJ1-4; TRBD1 might be the D (5 bases). CDR1 LNHNV and CDR2 YYDKDF come from the germline V gene (reference sequence). Trimming took off 1 base at V and 5 bases at J, with 11 bases between the two ends. This CDR3 has 15 amino acids. The CDR3: CATSRGMGGNEKLFF. As DNA, the CDR3 is TGTGCCACCAGCAGAGGGATGGGGGGAAATGAAAAACTGTTTTTT.

CDR3 in DNA: TGTGCCAGCTCACCAAACGTGGGAGAGCAGTACTTC. Encoded protein: CASSPNVGEQYF. The rearrangement links TRBV18 to TRBJ2-7, with unresolved D. With 2 bases removed from V and 7 bases from J, the gap between germline ends came to 9 bases. This CDR3 region has 12 residues. Germline V gives CDR1 KGHSH, CDR2 LQKENI.

The genes are TRBV6-4 and TRBJ2-3; D remains ambiguous. The CDR3 contains 14 residues. Per the germline V gene, CDR1 is MRHNA and CDR2 is SNTAGT. V lost 6 bases and J 2 bases, leaving 12 bases between the germline ends. The CDR3 bases are TGTGCCAGCAGACAGACACCTACCACAGATACGCAGTATTTT. It translates to CASRQTPTTDTQYF.

The chain has TRBV19 and TRBJ1-5, with 9 nucleotides matching TRBD1. J was trimmed by 5 bases and V by 0 bases; bases with no gene match: 8. Germline V CDR1 and CDR2: LNHDA, SQIVND (reference sequence). The CDR3 has 17 amino acids. CDR3 in amino acids: CASSIDPTGGGYQPQHF. The CDR3 DNA is TGTGCCAGTAGTATAGACCCGACAGGGGGAGGGTATCAGCCCCAGCATTTT.

The chain carries TRBV28 and TRBJ1-1, with D possibly TRBD1 on 6 matching bases. The germline V and J ends were trimmed by 4 bases and 6 bases, with 18 bases remaining between them. The CDR3 spans 15 residues. Germline CDR1 MDHEN, CDR2 SYDVKM. CDR3 region: CASSSVPPDRPEAFF. The CDR3 region has the DNA TGTGCCAGCAGTTCCGTACCCCCGGACAGACCTGAAGCTTTCTTT.

V gene TRBV10-3 combines with J gene TRBJ2-2, with 8 bases that match TRBD1. Looked up from germline, CDR1 is ENHRY and CDR2 is SYGVKD. The CDR3 contains 14 residues. Trimming cost V 8 bases and J 3 bases; bases outside gene matches: 5. The CDR3 sequence is CAIGLDRDTGELFF. CDR3 in DNA: TGTGCCATCGGCTTGGACAGGGACACCGGGGAGCTGTTTTTT.

The chain is built from TRBV10-3 and TRBJ2-1; weak D call: TRBD1 (6 bases). Germline V gene data show CDR1 as ENHRY and CDR2 as SYGVKD. There are 12 residues in the CDR3. Trimming removed 6 bases from V and 10 bases from J, with 13 bases in between. Written as DNA, the CDR3 is TGTGCCATCAGGGCTGGACAGCAGGAGCAGTTCTTC. The encoded protein is CAIRAGQQEQFF.

The V gene is TRBV18, the J gene TRBJ2-7; weak D call: TRBD2 (7 bases). The CDR3 length is 12 residues. Germline V gene lookup returns CDR1 KGHSH and CDR2 LQKENI. V was pared by 8 bases and J by 3 bases, with 11 bases between. Here the CDR3 DNA reads TGTGCCAGCGGGAGGGGGATCTACGAGCAGTACTTC. This translates into CASGRGIYEQYF.

This chain connects TRBV29-1 to TRBJ2-2, with D possibly matching TRBD1 (5 bases). The V gene's germline CDR1 is SQVTM and CDR2 ANQGSEA. Trimming cost V 3 bases and J 6 bases, with 11 bases left between them. The CDR3 has 13 amino acids. CDR3 nucleotides: TGCAGCGTTGATGGGGCCCCAGCCGGGGAGCTGTTTTTT. Encoded protein: CSVDGAPAGELFF.

The rearrangement joins TRBV15 to TRBJ1-4; 7 bases agree with TRBD1. This CDR3 region has 16 residues. Germline V lookup: CDR1 LNHNV, CDR2 YYDKDF (reference sequence). V lost 1 base to trimming and J lost 8 bases; unmatched junction nucleotides: 10. CDR3 DNA sequence: TGTGCCACCAGCAGAGTCGGAAGGGGGGACAGCGAAAAACTGTTTTTT. Amino acids: CATSRVGRGDSEKLFF. The whole variable domain, filled in from reference TRBV15 and TRBJ1-4, reads DAMVIQNPRYQVTQFGKPVTLSCSQTLNHNVMYWYQQKSSQAPKLLFHYYDKDFNNEADTPDNFQSRRPNTSFCFLDIRSPGLGDTAMYLCATSRVGRGDSEKLFFGSGTQLSVL.

This CDR3 reads CASSRQEGTNTGELFF. As DNA, the CDR3 is TGTGCCAGCTCACGACAGGAGGGGACGAACACCGGGGAGCTGTTTTTT. The chain recombines TRBV18 with TRBJ2-2, with D perhaps assigned TRBD1 or TRBD2 (6 bases each). Germline CDR1 and CDR2: KGHSH and LQKENI. Trimming removed 4 bases from V and 0 bases from J, with 12 bases in between. This CDR3 has 16 amino acids.

The chain is built from TRBV11-3 and TRBJ1-5; no definite D call. This CDR3 has 14 amino acids. Germline values: CDR1 SGHNT, CDR2 YENEEA. The ends were cut back, 5 bases at V and 1 base at J, with 9 bases in the middle. Here the CDR3 DNA reads TGTGCCAGCAGCGTAGTGAAAAGCAATCAGCCCCAGCATTTT. Protein product: CASSVVKSNQPQHF.

The chain is built from TRBV11-2 and TRBJ2-5; tentatively, D is TRBD1 (5 bases). V lost 2 bases to trimming and J lost 1 base, with 11 bases between them. The CDR3 is 15 residues long. From germline, CDR1 is SGHAT and CDR2 FQNNGV. CDR3 amino acids: CASSLPQGTQETQYF. Here the CDR3 DNA reads TGTGCCAGCAGCTTACCCCAGGGAACCCAAGAGACCCAGTACTTC.

The count of this clone is one. V usage is TRBV4-3 and J usage is TRBJ2-1, with D hard to call. V dropped 0 bases and J dropped 7 bases, with 10 bases sitting between them. The germline CDR1 and CDR2 sequences are LGHNA and YSLEER. The CDR3 covers 14 residues. The CDR3 DNA sequence: TGCGCCAGCAGCCAAGATACCCTTTGGAATGAGCAGTTCTTC. Its translation is CASSQDTLWNEQFF.